This passage covers 24 T cell receptor beta chains from one sample sequenced in a study of OX40 agonist ivuxolimab in advanced cancers. Sequencing was performed with immunoSEQ multiplex PCR; in TCRdb, only in-frame clones are kept and a portion is missing. The table includes 55,000 to 65,000 clones, about 88% detected once. This sample comprised CD4+ or CD8+ T cells sorted from blood, obtained in a trial of the OX40 agonist ivuxolimab. These receptors all stem from an adult with an advanced solid tumor such as melanoma, head and neck, liver or kidney cancer.

The chain uses TRBV11-3 and TRBJ2-5, with D unclear. The germline V gene encodes CDR1 SGHNT and CDR2 YENEEA. Trimming left V 3 bases short and J 4 bases short, with 9 bases between. This CDR3 contains 13 residues. In DNA form, the CDR3 reads TGTGCCAGCAGCTTTTACTGGGGAGAGACCCAGTACTTC. Its translation: CASSFYWGETQYF.

The genes are TRBV5-1 and TRBJ2-5; 10 nucleotides line up with TRBD1. There are 16 residues in the CDR3. Germline V gene lookup returns CDR1 SGHRS and CDR2 YFSETQ. After removal of 0 bases from V and 3 bases from J, the junction contained 5 bases not matched to a gene. The CDR3: CASSLGPGTGEETQYF. The CDR3 nucleotides are TGCGCCAGCAGCTTGGGGCCCGGGACAGGGGAAGAGACCCAGTACTTC. Together with reference TRBV5-1 and TRBJ2-5, the CDR3 gives the full variable domain: KAGVTQTPRYLIKTRGQQVTLSCSPISGHRSVSWYQQTPGQGLQFLFEYFSETQRNKGNFPGRFSGRQFSNSRSEMNVSTLELGDSALYLCASSLGPGTGEETQYFGPGTRLLVL.

The chain has TRBV7-6 and TRBJ1-5; 7 bases agree with TRBD1. The ends lost 5 bases at V and 6 bases at J; junction bases unmatched: 4. CDR3 length: 13 amino acids. Germline CDR1 reads SGHVS; CDR2 reads FNYEAQ. For the CDR3, the DNA is TGTGCCAGCAGCACAGGGGAGGGTCAGCCCCAGCATTTT. Its protein product is CASSTGEGQPQHF. Variable domain in full (rest from reference TRBV7-6 and TRBJ1-5): GAGVSQSPRYKVTKRGQDVALRCDPISGHVSLYWYRQALGQGPEFLTYFNYEAQQDKSGLPNDRFSAERPEGSISTLTIQRTEQRDSAMYRCASSTGEGQPQHFGDGTRLSIL.

The V call is TRBV5-6, the J call TRBJ2-3, with 8 bases aligning to TRBD1. Germline V gene sequence: CDR1 SGHDT, CDR2 YYEEEE. V shed 4 bases and J 0 bases; nucleotides not matched to a gene: 7. This CDR3 spans 16 amino acids. The CDR3 loop is CASSTRQGRSTDTQYF. The CDR3 coding sequence is TGTGCCAGCAGCACCAGACAGGGGCGCAGCACAGATACGCAGTATTTT.

The chain links TRBV28 to TRBJ1-2; 9 bases map to TRBD1. CDR3 length: 17 residues. Germline V gives CDR1 MDHEN, CDR2 SYDVKM. Losses at the gene ends were 6 bases for V and 7 bases for J; bases not matched to a gene: 18. The DNA for the CDR3 is TGTGCCAGCAGGCCTGGGACAGGGTGGATCTTCCCCCCTGGCTACACCTTC. It translates to CASRPGTGWIFPPGYTF.

The sample holds one count of this clone. The chain carries TRBV7-9 and TRBJ1-1; 8 nucleotides match TRBD1. V gave up 4 bases and J gave up 1 base; unmatched junction bases: 2. This CDR3 has 14 amino acids. Germline lookup yields CDR1 SEHNR and CDR2 FQNEAQ (reference sequence). CDR3 nucleotide sequence: TGTGCCAGCAGCTCGCAGGGGGCGAACACTGAAGCTTTCTTT. Its protein is CASSSQGANTEAFF.

The gene calls are TRBV19 and TRBJ2-7, with 10 bases matching TRBD2. With 4 bases clipped from V and 2 bases from J, the junction kept 5 bases outside the gene matches. The CDR3 has 15 residues. Germline CDR1 and CDR2: LNHDA and SQIVND (reference sequence). The CDR3 DNA reads TGTGCCAGTAGTACTGGACTAGCGGCCCCCTACGAGCAGTACTTC. Encoded protein: CASSTGLAAPYEQYF.

V is TRBV9 and J is TRBJ2-5, with unresolved D. CDR1 and CDR2 from the germline V gene are SGDLS and YYNGEE. The V end was cut by 4 bases, the J end by 1 base, with 11 bases between. The CDR3 spans 14 residues. Here the CDR3 reads CASSQTALQETQYF. In DNA form, the CDR3 reads TGTGCCAGCAGCCAAACAGCGCTCCAAGAGACCCAGTACTTC.

This clone was counted only a few times. V is TRBV9 and J is TRBJ2-3; 8 bases map to TRBD2. V lost 2 bases, J lost 4 bases, and 9 bases stayed unmatched. CDR1 and CDR2 from the germline V gene are SGDLS and YYNGEE. The CDR3 length is 16 residues. This chain's CDR3 is CASSVQPAGVSDTQYF. The DNA for the CDR3 is TGTGCCAGCAGCGTCCAGCCAGCGGGAGTTTCAGATACGCAGTATTTT.

The chain links TRBV5-6 to TRBJ1-6; D gene ambiguous. CDR3 length: 16 amino acids. Trimming left V 1 base short and J 5 bases short, with 13 bases between. Germline loops: CDR1 SGHDT, CDR2 YYEEEE. The CDR3 DNA is TGTGCCAGCAGCTTGTATGGTAAGAGGGATAATTCACCCCTCCACTTT. This gives the protein CASSLYGKRDNSPLHF.

The V and J genes are TRBV11-2 and TRBJ2-5, with D unclear. Looked up from germline, CDR1 is SGHAT and CDR2 is FQNNGV. The V end lost 5 bases, the J end lost 4 bases, and 14 bases lay between the germline ends. This CDR3 has 14 amino acids. The CDR3 here is CASSRLWRRETQYF. CDR3 bases: TGTGCCAGCAGCCGCCTCTGGAGACGAGAGACCCAGTACTTC.

The chain has TRBV29-1 and TRBJ2-3; possibly TRBD1 or TRBD2 for D (5 bases each). Germline loops: CDR1 SQVTM, CDR2 ANQGSEA. The V and J ends lost 3 bases and 2 bases respectively, with 9 bases between them. The length of the CDR3 is 13 residues. This CDR3 is CSVDGTHTDTQYF. DNA of the CDR3: TGCAGCGTTGATGGGACCCACACAGATACGCAGTATTTT.

The chain has TRBV11-3 and TRBJ2-7; the match to TRBD2 covers 7 bases. This CDR3 comprises 13 residues. CDR1 and CDR2 from the germline V gene are SGHNT and YENEEA. J was trimmed by 5 bases and V by 5 bases; bases with no gene match: 6. CDR3 residues: CASSLSGVHEQYF. CDR3 DNA: TGTGCCAGCAGCCTAAGCGGGGTCCACGAGCAGTACTTC. The whole variable domain, remainder taken from reference TRBV11-3 and TRBJ2-7, is EAGVVQSPRYKIIEKKQPVAFWCNPISGHNTLYWYLQNLGQGPELLIRYENEEAVDDSQLPKDRFSAERLKGVDSTLKIQPAELGDSAVYLCASSLSGVHEQYFGPGTRLTVT.

The chain recombines TRBV11-2 with TRBJ1-3; 7 nucleotides align to TRBD1. This CDR3 has 14 residues. Germline values: CDR1 SGHAT, CDR2 FQNNGV. After removal of 5 bases from V and 5 bases from J, the junction contained 6 bases not matched to a gene. The DNA of the CDR3 is TGTGCCAGCAGCCCGGGACAGTTCAGAAACACCATATATTTT. The encoded protein is CASSPGQFRNTIYF. The whole variable domain, remainder taken from reference TRBV11-2 and TRBJ1-3, is EAGVAQSPRYKIIEKRQSVAFWCNPISGHATLYWYQQILGQGPKLLIQFQNNGVVDDSQLPKDRFSAERLKGVDSTLKIQPAKLEDSAVYLCASSPGQFRNTIYFGEGSWLTVV.

This rearrangement joins TRBV29-1 to TRBJ2-3; no firm D call. V was cut by 8 bases and J by 0 bases, with 12 bases left in between. CDR3 length: 13 residues. Germline CDR1 is SQVTM and CDR2 is ANQGSEA. CDR3 nucleotides: TGCAGCCTCGAGGTTGGGAGCACAGATACGCAGTATTTT. Translation gives CSLEVGSTDTQYF.

The chain joins TRBV28 to TRBJ1-2, with D tentatively TRBD1 (6 bases). This CDR3 has 14 amino acids. Germline V gene sequence: CDR1 MDHEN, CDR2 SYDVKM. V was cut by 2 bases and J by 2 bases, with 9 bases left in between. The CDR3 region has the DNA TGTGCCAGCAGTTTAGGGACATCCAACTATGGCTACACCTTC. Amino acids: CASSLGTSNYGYTF.

The chain recombines TRBV5-6 with TRBJ2-7, with D possibly being TRBD1 (5 bases). Looked up from germline, CDR1 is SGHDT and CDR2 is YYEEEE. The CDR3 runs to 15 residues. V lost 4 bases and J lost 2, with 16 bases in between. CDR3 DNA: TGTGCCAGCAGCCGAGACAGCTCGATTACCTACGAGCAGTACTTC. Translation: CASSRDSSITYEQYF.

The table lists this clone with a few counts. V and J are TRBV7-3 and TRBJ2-3; possible D gene TRBD2, 6 bases. Germline CDR1 reads SGHTA; CDR2 reads FQGTGA. V was clipped by 5 bases and J by 4 bases, with 25 bases between them. CDR3 size: 18 residues. CDR3: CASSPGGAGYIRPDTQYF. Written as DNA, the CDR3 is TGTGCCAGCAGCCCCGGGGGAGCGGGTTATATACGTCCAGATACGCAGTATTTT.

This clone was counted a few times. J is TRBJ2-5 and V is TRBV28, with a weak D call TRBD2 (5 bases). Germline CDR1 MDHEN, CDR2 SYDVKM. This CDR3 is built from 14 residues. Trimming stripped 8 bases from V and 8 bases from J, with 21 bases between. CDR3 in DNA: TGTGCCAGCGGCCCCCCCGAGGGTAGAGGCACCCAGTACTTC. This gives the protein CASGPPEGRGTQYF.

The chain uses TRBV28 and TRBJ1-2; the D is unclear. The V end was cut by 2 bases, the J end by 0 bases, with 4 bases between. Germline CDR1 MDHEN, CDR2 SYDVKM. The CDR3 length is 13 residues. In DNA form, the CDR3 reads TGTGCCAGCAGTTTAGGGGCTAACTATGGCTACACCTTC. As protein: CASSLGANYGYTF.

The rearrangement links TRBV5-4 to TRBJ2-3; D is perhaps TRBD1 or TRBD2 (7 bases each). This CDR3 has 17 residues. Deletions cut 5 bases from V and 3 bases from J, with 22 bases between. CDR1 and CDR2 (germline): SGHNT, YYREEE (reference sequence). The CDR3 is CASSSRGGASGTDTQYF. Written as DNA, the CDR3 is TGTGCCAGCAGTTCCAGGGGGGGGGCCTCGGGTACAGATACGCAGTATTTT.

This sequence joins TRBV11-2 and TRBJ2-3, with D possibly matching TRBD2 (6 bases). Trimming took off 5 bases at V and 2 bases at J, with 14 bases between the two ends. Germline CDR1 is SGHAT and CDR2 is FQNNGV. CDR3 size: 15 residues. This CDR3 reads CASSPRRGNTDTQYF. The CDR3 DNA follows: TGTGCCAGCAGCCCTAGGCGGGGAAACACAGATACGCAGTATTTT. Complete variable domain (other parts from reference TRBV11-2 and TRBJ2-3): EAGVAQSPRYKIIEKRQSVAFWCNPISGHATLYWYQQILGQGPKLLIQFQNNGVVDDSQLPKDRFSAERLKGVDSTLKIQPAKLEDSAVYLCASSPRRGNTDTQYFGPGTRLTVL.

This clone has a handful of counts. The rearrangement links TRBV5-4 to TRBJ1-1, with D uncertain. The V end was cut by 0 bases, the J end by 1 base, with 7 bases between. The CDR3 contains 14 residues. Germline-derived CDR1 and CDR2 are SGHNT and YYREEE (reference sequence). The CDR3 protein is CASSLARANTEAFF. In DNA form, the CDR3 reads TGTGCCAGCAGCTTGGCCCGGGCGAACACTGAAGCTTTCTTT.

Judged by abundance, this clone is medium-sized. The chain couples TRBV29-1 to TRBJ1-2, with TRBD1 identical over 7 bases. There are 10 residues in the CDR3. Germline assignment: CDR1 SQVTM and CDR2 ANQGSEA. The ends lost 3 bases at V and 14 bases at J; junction bases unmatched: 6. The CDR3 sequence is CSVDRDSLTF. CDR3 in DNA: TGCAGCGTTGACCGGGACAGCCTAACCTTC.